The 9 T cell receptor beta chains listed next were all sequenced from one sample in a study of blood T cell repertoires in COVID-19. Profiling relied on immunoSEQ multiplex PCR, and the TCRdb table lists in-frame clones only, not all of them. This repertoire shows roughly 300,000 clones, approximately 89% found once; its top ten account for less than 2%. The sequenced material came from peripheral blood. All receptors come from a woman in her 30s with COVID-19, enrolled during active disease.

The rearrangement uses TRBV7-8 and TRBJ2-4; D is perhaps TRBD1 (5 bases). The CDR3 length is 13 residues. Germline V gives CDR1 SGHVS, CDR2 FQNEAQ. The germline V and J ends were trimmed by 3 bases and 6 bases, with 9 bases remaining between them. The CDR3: CASSFDSVNIQYF. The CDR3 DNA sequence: TGTGCCAGCAGCTTTGACAGTGTAAACATTCAGTACTTC.

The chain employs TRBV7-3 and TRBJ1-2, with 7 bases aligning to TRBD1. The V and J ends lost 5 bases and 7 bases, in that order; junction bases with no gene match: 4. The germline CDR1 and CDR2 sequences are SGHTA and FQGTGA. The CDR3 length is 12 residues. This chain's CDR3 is CASSAPGGGYTF. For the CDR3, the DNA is TGTGCCAGCAGCGCCCCAGGGGGTGGCTACACCTTC. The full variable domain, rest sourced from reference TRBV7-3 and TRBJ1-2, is GAGVSQTPSNKVTEKGKYVELRCDPISGHTALYWYRQSLGQGPEFLIYFQGTGAADDSGLPNDRFFAVRPEGSVSTLKIQRTERGDSAVYLCASSAPGGGYTFGSGTRLTVV.

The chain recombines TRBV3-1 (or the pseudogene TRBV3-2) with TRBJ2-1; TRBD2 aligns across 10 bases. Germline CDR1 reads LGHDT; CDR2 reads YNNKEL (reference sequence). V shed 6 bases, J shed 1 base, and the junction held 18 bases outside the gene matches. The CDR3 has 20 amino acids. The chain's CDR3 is CASRPLGSERLAGSYNEQFF. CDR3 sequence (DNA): TGTGCCAGCAGACCACTCGGCAGTGAAAGACTAGCGGGTTCCTACAATGAGCAGTTCTTC.

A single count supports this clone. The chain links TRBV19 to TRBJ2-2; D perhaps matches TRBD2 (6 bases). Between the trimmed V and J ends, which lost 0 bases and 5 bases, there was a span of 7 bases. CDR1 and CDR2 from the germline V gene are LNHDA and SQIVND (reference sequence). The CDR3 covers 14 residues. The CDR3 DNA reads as TGTGCCAGTAGTATAGACGGAGGGACCGGGGAGCTGTTTTTT. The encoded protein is CASSIDGGTGELFF.

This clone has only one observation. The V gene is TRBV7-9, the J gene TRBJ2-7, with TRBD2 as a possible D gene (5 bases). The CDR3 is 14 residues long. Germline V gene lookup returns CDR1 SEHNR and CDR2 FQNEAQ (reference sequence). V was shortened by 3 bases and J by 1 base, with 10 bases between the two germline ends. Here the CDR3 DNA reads TGTGCCAGCAGCTTTCATGGGGAGTCCTACGAGCAGTACTTC. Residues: CASSFHGESYEQYF.

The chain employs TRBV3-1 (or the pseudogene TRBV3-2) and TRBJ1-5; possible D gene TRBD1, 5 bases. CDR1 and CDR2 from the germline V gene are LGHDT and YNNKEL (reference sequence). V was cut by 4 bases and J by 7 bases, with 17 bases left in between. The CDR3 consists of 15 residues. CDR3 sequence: CASSRGGGTPQPQHF. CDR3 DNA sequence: TGTGCCAGCAGCCGAGGCGGGGGGACCCCCCAGCCCCAGCATTTT.

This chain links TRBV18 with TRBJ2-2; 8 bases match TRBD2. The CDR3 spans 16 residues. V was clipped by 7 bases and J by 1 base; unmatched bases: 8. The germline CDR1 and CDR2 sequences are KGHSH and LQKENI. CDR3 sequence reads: CASYTSAGENTGELFF. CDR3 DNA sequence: TGTGCCAGCTACACATCAGCGGGGGAGAACACCGGGGAGCTGTTTTTT.

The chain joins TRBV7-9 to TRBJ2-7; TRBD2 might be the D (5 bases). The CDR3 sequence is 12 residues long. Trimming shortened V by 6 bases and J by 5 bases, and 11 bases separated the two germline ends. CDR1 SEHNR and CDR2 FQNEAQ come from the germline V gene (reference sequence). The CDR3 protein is CASRVGVDEQYF. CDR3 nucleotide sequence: TGTGCCAGCAGGGTCGGGGTGGACGAGCAGTACTTC.

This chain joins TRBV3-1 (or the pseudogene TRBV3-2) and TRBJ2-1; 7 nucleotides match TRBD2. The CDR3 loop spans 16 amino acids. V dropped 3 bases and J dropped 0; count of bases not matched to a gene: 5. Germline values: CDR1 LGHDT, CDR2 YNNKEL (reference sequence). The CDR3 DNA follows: TGTGCCAGCAGCCAGTGGGGGGGGTACTCCTACAATGAGCAGTTCTTC. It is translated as CASSQWGGYSYNEQFF.